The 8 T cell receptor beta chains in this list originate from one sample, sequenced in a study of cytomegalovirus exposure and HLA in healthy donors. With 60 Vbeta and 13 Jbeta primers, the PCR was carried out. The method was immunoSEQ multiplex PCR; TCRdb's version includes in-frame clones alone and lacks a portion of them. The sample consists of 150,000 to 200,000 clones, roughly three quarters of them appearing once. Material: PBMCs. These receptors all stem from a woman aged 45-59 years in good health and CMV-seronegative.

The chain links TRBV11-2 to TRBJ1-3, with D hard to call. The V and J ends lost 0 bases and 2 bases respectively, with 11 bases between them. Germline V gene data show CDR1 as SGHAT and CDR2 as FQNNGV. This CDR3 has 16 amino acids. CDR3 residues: CASSLEQPGAGNTIYF. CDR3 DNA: TGTGCCAGCAGCTTAGAACAACCGGGAGCTGGAAACACCATATATTTT.

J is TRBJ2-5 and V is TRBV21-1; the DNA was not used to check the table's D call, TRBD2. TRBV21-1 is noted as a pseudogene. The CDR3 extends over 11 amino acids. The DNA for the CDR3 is TGTGCCAGCCTGACTGAAGAGACCCAGTACTTC. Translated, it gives CASLTEETQYF.

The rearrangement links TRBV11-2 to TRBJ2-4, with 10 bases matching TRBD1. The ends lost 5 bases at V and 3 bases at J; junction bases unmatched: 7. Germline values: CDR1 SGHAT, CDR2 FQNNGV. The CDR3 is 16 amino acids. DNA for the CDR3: TGTGCCAGCAGCCTCGGGACAGGGGTTGGCAAAAACATTCAGTACTTC. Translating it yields CASSLGTGVGKNIQYF.

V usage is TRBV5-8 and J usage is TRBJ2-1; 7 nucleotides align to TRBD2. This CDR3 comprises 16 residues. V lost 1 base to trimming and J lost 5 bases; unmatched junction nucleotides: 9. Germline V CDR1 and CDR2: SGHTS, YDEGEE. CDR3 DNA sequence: TGTGCCAGCAGCTTGTTTGTTGGCCGGGGGGACAATGAGCAGTTCTTC. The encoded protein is CASSLFVGRGDNEQFF.

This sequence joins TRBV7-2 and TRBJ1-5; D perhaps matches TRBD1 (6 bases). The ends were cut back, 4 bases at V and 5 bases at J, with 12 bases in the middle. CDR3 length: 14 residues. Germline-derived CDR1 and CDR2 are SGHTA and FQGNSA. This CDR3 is CASSSKYRDQPQHF. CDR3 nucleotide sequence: TGTGCCAGCAGCTCGAAGTACAGGGATCAGCCCCAGCATTTT.

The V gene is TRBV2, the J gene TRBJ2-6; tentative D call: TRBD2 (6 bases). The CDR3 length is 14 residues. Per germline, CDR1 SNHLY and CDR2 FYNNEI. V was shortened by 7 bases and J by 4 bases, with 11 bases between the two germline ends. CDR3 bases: TGTGCCAGCATGGCGGGGCCCGGGGCCAACGTCCTGACTTTC. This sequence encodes CASMAGPGANVLTF. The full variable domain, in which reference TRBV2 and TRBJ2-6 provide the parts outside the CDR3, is EPEVTQTPSHQVTQMGQEVILRCVPISNHLYFYWYRQILGQKVEFLVSFYNNEISEKSEIFDDQFSVERPDGSNFTLKIRSTKLEDSAMYFCASMAGPGANVLTFGAGSRLTVL.

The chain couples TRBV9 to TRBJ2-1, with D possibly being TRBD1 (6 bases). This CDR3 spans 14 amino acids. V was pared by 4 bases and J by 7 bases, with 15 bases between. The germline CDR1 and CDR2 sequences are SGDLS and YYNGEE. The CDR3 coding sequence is TGTGCCAGCAGCACCCAGACAGGAAGGAATGAGCAGTTCTTC. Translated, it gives CASSTQTGRNEQFF. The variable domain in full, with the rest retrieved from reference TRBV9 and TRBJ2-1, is DSGVTQTPKHLITATGQRVTLRCSPRSGDLSVYWYQQSLDQGLQFLIQYYNGEERAKGNILERFSAQQFPDLHSELNLSSLELGDSALYFCASSTQTGRNEQFFGPGTRLTVL.

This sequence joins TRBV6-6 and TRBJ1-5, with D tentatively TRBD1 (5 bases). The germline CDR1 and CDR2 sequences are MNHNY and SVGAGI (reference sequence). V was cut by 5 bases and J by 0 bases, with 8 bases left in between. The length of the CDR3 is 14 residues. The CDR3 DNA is TGTGCCAGCAGTCCGGGACTTAGCAATCAGCCCCAGCATTTT. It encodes CASSPGLSNQPQHF.